The 13 T cell receptor beta chains presented below share a single source sample, sequenced in a study of blood T cells in healthy people across ages. The use of a sample-barcoded 5' primer and a J-beta primer mix characterized a second PCR of roughly 6 to 11 cycles. Using its own MiXCR run on the 5' RACE reads, TCRdb lists one record per CDR3 protein. The table has about 700,000 distinct CDR3 sequences, 32% seen once. The sequenced sample was blood. The receptors were sampled from a woman older than 75 in good health.

As regards this clonotype: A read error is possible here, since a much larger clone lies one base away. V and J are TRBV7-8 and TRBJ2-3, with 8 bases identical to TRBD1. CDR3 length: 20 residues. Trimming at V came to 3 bases and at J to 0 bases, leaving 17 bases not matched to a gene. The V gene's germline CDR1 is SGHVS and CDR2 FQNEAQ. CDR3 nucleotides: TGTGCCAGCAGCTTTGCCGCTCGGACAGGGATTCGAACTAGCACAGATACGCAGTATTTT. Residues: CASSFAARTGIRTSTDTQYF.

The gene calls are TRBV5-4 and TRBJ1-6; the match to TRBD1 covers 7 bases. The CDR3 length is 14 residues. The germline gives CDR1 SGHNT, CDR2 YYREEE (reference sequence). V gave up 4 bases and J gave up 9 bases; unmatched junction bases: 7. The chain's CDR3 is CASSPPHRGSPLHF. CDR3 DNA: TGTGCCAGCAGCCCCCCCCACAGGGGTTCACCCCTCCACTTT. The full variable domain, rest sourced from reference TRBV5-4 and TRBJ1-6, is ETGVTQSPTHLIKTRGQQVTLRCSSQSGHNTVSWYQQALGQGPQFIFQYYREEENGRGNFPPRFSGLQFPNYSSELNVNALELDDSALYLCASSPPHRGSPLHFGNGTRLTVT.

A word on this clonotype: One end of the junction fails to match germline, which may point to a read error. V is TRBV4-3 and J is TRBJ1-1; D is perhaps TRBD1 (6 bases). Germline CDR1 reads LGHNA; CDR2 reads YSLEER. The CDR3 spans 15 residues. CDR3 in amino acids: CAGRLWGQGGTEAFF. The CDR3 DNA reads as TGCGCCGGCAGATTATGGGGGCAGGGAGGGACTGAAGCTTTCTTT.

This clonotype occurred many times. The chain has TRBV20-1 and TRBJ2-1; no definite D call. V lost 0 bases and J lost 0, with 9 bases in between. CDR1 and CDR2 (germline): DFQATT, SNEGSKA (reference sequence). The CDR3 has 15 residues. The CDR3 region is CSARDSSSSYNEQFF. The CDR3 DNA reads as TGCAGTGCTAGAGATAGTTCGAGCTCCTACAATGAGCAGTTCTTC.

This clonotype was counted at least ten times. The chain employs TRBV7-2 and TRBJ2-1; the match to TRBD2 covers 12 bases. The CDR3 is 15 amino acids. Trimming removed 5 bases from V and 9 bases from J; junction bases left unmatched: 8. Germline assignment: CDR1 SGHTA and CDR2 FQGNSA. The CDR3 loop reads CASSLRLAGATEQFF. DNA of the CDR3: TGTGCCAGCAGCCTTCGACTAGCGGGGGCCACTGAGCAGTTCTTC.

V and J are TRBV5-1 and TRBJ2-1; perhaps TRBD1 as D (6 bases). This CDR3 is 16 amino acids long. Germline CDR1 SGHRS, CDR2 YFSETQ. Trimming pared 0 bases from V and 4 bases from J, leaving 14 bases between. The CDR3 nucleotides read TGCGCCAGCAGCTTGGAACCTTCGACAGGATACAATGAGCAGTTCTTC. It translates to CASSLEPSTGYNEQFF.

This clonotype turned up a few times. This chain links TRBV5-4 with TRBJ1-1, with D unresolved. V was trimmed by 0 bases and J by 7 bases, leaving 7 bases between them. Germline V CDR1 and CDR2: SGHNT, YYREEE (reference sequence). The CDR3 runs to 12 residues. The CDR3 sequence is CASSLGVGEAFF. CDR3 bases: TGTGCCAGCAGCTTGGGTGTGGGTGAAGCTTTCTTT.

As for this clonotype: A much more abundant neighbour one base away suggests this may be a read error. The rearrangement joins TRBV7-3 to TRBJ2-5, with 8 bases matching TRBD2. The CDR3 is 14 residues long. Trimming cost V 1 base and J 11 bases; bases outside gene matches: 9. Germline CDR1 is SGHTA and CDR2 is FQGTGA. CDR3 sequence: CASSLMGSGDEQYF. The DNA for the CDR3 is TGTGCCAGCAGCTTAATGGGTAGCGGGGATGAGCAGTACTTC.

This clonotype was detected ten times or more. The rearrangement uses TRBV20-1 and TRBJ2-5, with D possibly being TRBD1 (5 bases). CDR3 length equals 14 residues. V was cut by 3 bases and J by 0 bases, with 11 bases left in between. Per the germline V gene, CDR1 is DFQATT and CDR2 is SNEGSKA (reference sequence). CDR3 coding DNA: TGCAGTGCTAGGAGCTCAGGGTACCAAGAGACCCAGTACTTC. Translation gives CSARSSGYQETQYF.

The V gene is TRBV9, the J gene TRBJ2-2; 13 nucleotides align to TRBD2. CDR3 size: 19 residues. Germline values: CDR1 SGDLS, CDR2 YYNGEE. The trim removed 3 bases at V and 0 bases at J, leaving 8 bases unmatched. The CDR3 nucleotides are TGTGCCAGCAGCGGAGGGACTAGCGGGGACCCCGCGAACACCGGGGAGCTGTTTTTT. It yields the protein CASSGGTSGDPANTGELFF.

This clonotype was observed at least ten times. This chain joins TRBV6-2 or TRBV6-3 and TRBJ2-5; D not resolved. The V end lost 6 bases, the J end lost 6 bases, and 8 bases lay between the germline ends. From germline, CDR1 is MNHEY and CDR2 SVGEGT. The CDR3 contains 11 residues. CDR3 region: CASSHGKTQYF. Here the CDR3 DNA reads TGTGCCAGCAGCCACGGAAAGACCCAGTACTTC.

This clonotype was detected only a few times. The chain combines TRBV7-9 with TRBJ2-1; 9 bases line up with TRBD1. The CDR3 is 15 residues long. V shed 0 bases, J shed 5 bases, and the junction held 2 bases outside the gene matches. Germline CDR1 reads SEHNR; CDR2 reads FQNEAQ (reference sequence). The CDR3 DNA reads as TGTGCCAGCAGCTTAGCCGGGACAGGGCACAATGAGCAGTTCTTC. Amino acids: CASSLAGTGHNEQFF.

This clonotype has ten or more counts. The chain recombines TRBV11-3 with TRBJ2-1, with D possibly matching TRBD2 (6 bases). Trimming cost V 0 bases and J 8 bases, with 14 bases left between them. This CDR3 is 15 amino acids long. Germline CDR1 and CDR2: SGHNT and YENEEA. The CDR3 region has the DNA TGTGCCAGCAGCTTAGAGAATCTCCCGGGGGATGAGCAGTTCTTC. It codes for CASSLENLPGDEQFF.